A single sample is the source of the 5 T cell receptor beta chains below, sequenced in a study of T cells in Graves' hyperthyroidism and ophthalmopathy. There were TCR beta CDR3 regions amplified from RNA transcripts. TCR CDR3 underwent first-round RT-PCR with the HTBI primer set. TCRdb used MiXCR to reprocess the multiplex PCR reads, holding one entry per CDR3 protein. The sample includes about 290,000 distinct CDR3 sequences, roughly 13% seen only once; the top ten take around 7.9%. Sequencing was done on a sample of blood. The source is a woman between 25 and 40 years old with Graves' hyperthyroidism that later progressed to Graves' ophthalmopathy.

This clonotype was seen many times. The CDR3 DNA is TGTGCCAGCAGTTACATCACCGGGGAGCTGTTTTTT. Translated: CASSYITGELFF. V usage is TRBV6-5 and J usage is TRBJ2-2; D is ambiguous. This CDR3 spans 12 amino acids. The V end was cut by 2 bases, the J end by 4 bases, with 2 bases between. Germline-derived CDR1 and CDR2 are MNHEY and SVGAGI.

This clonotype has a handful of counts. The chain joins TRBV4-2 to TRBJ1-2, with TRBD1 identical over 11 bases. The V gene's germline CDR1 is LGHNA and CDR2 YNFKEQ. J gave up 8 bases and V 0 bases, and 11 bases lay outside the gene matches. CDR3 length: 17 amino acids. The CDR3 region is CASSQDIKGQGAGGYTF. CDR3 nucleotides: TGTGCCAGCAGCCAAGATATCAAAGGACAGGGGGCGGGCGGCTACACCTTC.

This clonotype appeared many times. The rearrangement uses TRBV7-8 and TRBJ2-6, with D possibly TRBD1 on 8 matching bases. Germline lookup yields CDR1 SGHVS and CDR2 FQNEAQ. This CDR3 has 18 amino acids. Trimming pared 6 bases from V and 0 bases from J, leaving 18 bases between. CDR3 bases: TGTGCCAGCAGTTTACGAACAGGGGGGGCCTCTGGGGCCAACGTCCTGACTTTC. As protein: CASSLRTGGASGANVLTF.

This clonotype was recorded many times. V usage is TRBV28 and J usage is TRBJ1-1; D is perhaps TRBD1 (6 bases). CDR3 length equals 14 residues. Germline V gene data show CDR1 as MDHEN and CDR2 as SYDVKM. Trimming left V 5 bases short and J 5 bases short, with 15 bases between. The CDR3 protein is CASSEGDLRTEAFF. CDR3 DNA: TGTGCCAGCAGTGAGGGGGATCTCCGAACTGAAGCTTTCTTT.

The chain combines TRBV7-9 with TRBJ2-1; no firm D call. The germline CDR1 and CDR2 sequences are SEHNR and FQNEAQ (reference sequence). The length of the CDR3 is 13 residues. Deletions cut 5 bases from V and 8 bases from J, with 13 bases between. CDR3 coding DNA: TGTGCCAGCAGCCGAAAAGATAGGGATGAGCAGTTCTTC. It specifies CASSRKDRDEQFF.